Sequencing of this T cell receptor (beta chain) was carried out in a study of early T cells in non-severe SARS-CoV-2 infection. In germline, CDR1 is SGHTA, CDR2 FQGTGA. CDR3 length equals 14 residues. V lost 5 bases to trimming and J lost 1 base, with 9 bases between them. Individual cDNA molecules received unique molecular identifiers during library preparation. Each CDR3 protein gets one entry after TCRdb re-called the 5' RACE reads with MiXCR. This table holds about 20,000 distinct CDR3 sequences, 4.5% to 6% found once. This clonotype was sampled from an adult who was a healthcare worker with PCR-confirmed SARS-CoV-2 infection or an uninfected control (not recorded which). The genes are TRBV7-3 and TRBJ2-1, with D uncertain. Sequenced here: whole blood, sampled at baseline. In DNA form, the CDR3 reads TGTGCCAGCAGCCCGAGCAGGTCCTACAATGAGCAGTTCTTC. Translating it yields CASSPSRSYNEQFF.